The text below deals with one T cell receptor beta chain. Every sample had a minimum of 6.5 million PBMCs isolated. The record originates from a study of blood T cells in healthy people across ages. With a J-beta primer mix and a sample-barcoded 5' primer, a second PCR ran roughly 7 to 11 cycles. TCRdb re-analysed the 5' RACE reads in MiXCR, keeping a single row per CDR3 protein. The table shows about 800,000 distinct CDR3 sequences, with roughly 64% occurring only once. From germline, CDR1 is SQVTM and CDR2 ANQGSEA. This CDR3 comprises 13 residues. V shed 4 bases and J 8 bases; nucleotides not matched to a gene: 8.

The source of this sequence is a man younger than 45 in good health. The genes are TRBV29-1 and TRBJ2-4; 7 bases align to TRBD1. Sequencing was done on a sample of blood. In nucleotides, the CDR3 is TGCAGCGTTGGGGCCGGGGACAGTCACATTCAGTACTTC. Translating it yields CSVGAGDSHIQYF.